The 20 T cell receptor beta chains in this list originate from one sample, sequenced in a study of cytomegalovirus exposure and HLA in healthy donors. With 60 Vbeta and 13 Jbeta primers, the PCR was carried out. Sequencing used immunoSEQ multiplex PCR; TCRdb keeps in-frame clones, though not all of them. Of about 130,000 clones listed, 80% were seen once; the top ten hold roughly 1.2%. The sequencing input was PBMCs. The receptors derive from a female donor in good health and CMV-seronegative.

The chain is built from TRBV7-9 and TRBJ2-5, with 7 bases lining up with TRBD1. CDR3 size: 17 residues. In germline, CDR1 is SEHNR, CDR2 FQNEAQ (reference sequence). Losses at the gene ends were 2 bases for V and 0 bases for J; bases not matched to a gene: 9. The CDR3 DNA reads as TGTGCCAGCAGCTTAAGGGGGCAGCCACCTTACCAAGAGACCCAGTACTTC. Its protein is CASSLRGQPPYQETQYF.

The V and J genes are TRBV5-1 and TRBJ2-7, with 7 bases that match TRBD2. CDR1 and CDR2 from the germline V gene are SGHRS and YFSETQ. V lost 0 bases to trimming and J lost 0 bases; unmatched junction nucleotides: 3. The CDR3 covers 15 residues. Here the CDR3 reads CASSLGTSVSYEQYF. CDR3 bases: TGCGCCAGCAGCTTGGGCACTAGCGTCTCCTACGAGCAGTACTTC.

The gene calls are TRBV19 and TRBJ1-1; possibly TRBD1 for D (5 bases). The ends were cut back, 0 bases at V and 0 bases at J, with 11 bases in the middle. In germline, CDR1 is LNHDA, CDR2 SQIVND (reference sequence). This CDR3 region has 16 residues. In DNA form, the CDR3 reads TGTGCCAGTAGTATAGATCGGGGGACGGTGAACACTGAAGCTTTCTTT. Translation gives CASSIDRGTVNTEAFF. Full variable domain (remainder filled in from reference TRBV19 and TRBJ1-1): DGGITQSPKYLFRKEGQNVTLSCEQNLNHDAMYWYRQDPGQGLRLIYYSQIVNDFQKGDIAEGYSVSREKKESFPLTVTSAQKNPTAFYLCASSIDRGTVNTEAFFGQGTRLTVV.

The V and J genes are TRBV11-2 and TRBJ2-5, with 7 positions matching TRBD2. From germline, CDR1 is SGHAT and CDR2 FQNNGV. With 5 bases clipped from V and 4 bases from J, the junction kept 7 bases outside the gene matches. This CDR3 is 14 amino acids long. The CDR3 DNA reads TGTGCCAGCAGCCCGGGACTAAACAGAGAGACCCAGTACTTC. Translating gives CASSPGLNRETQYF.

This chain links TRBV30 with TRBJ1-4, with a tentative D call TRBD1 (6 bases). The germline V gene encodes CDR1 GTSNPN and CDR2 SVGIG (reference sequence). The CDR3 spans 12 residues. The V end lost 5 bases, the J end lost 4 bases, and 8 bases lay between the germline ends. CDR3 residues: CAWGQRNEKLFF. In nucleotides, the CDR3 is TGTGCCTGGGGACAGCGTAATGAAAAACTGTTTTTT.

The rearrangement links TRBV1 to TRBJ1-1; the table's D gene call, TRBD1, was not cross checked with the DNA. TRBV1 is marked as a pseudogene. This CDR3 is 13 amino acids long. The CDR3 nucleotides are TGCACCAGCAGCCAAGGTCAGGGGACTGAAGCTTTCTTT. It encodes CTSSQGQGTEAFF.

CDR3 sequence (DNA): TGTGCCAGCAGCTTATATATCGGGGGGACGGTGGGCCAAACCTACGAGCAGTACTTC. This gives the protein CASSLYIGGTVGQTYEQYF. The chain couples TRBV7-3 to TRBJ2-7, with 7 bases matching TRBD2. The CDR3 loop spans 19 amino acids. Per the germline V gene, CDR1 is SGHTA and CDR2 is FQGTGA. The trim removed 2 bases at V and 2 bases at J, leaving 18 bases unmatched.

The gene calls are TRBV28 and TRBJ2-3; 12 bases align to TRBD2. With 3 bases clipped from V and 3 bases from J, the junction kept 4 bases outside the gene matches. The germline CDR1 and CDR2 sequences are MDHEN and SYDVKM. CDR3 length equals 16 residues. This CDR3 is CASSFWTSGKTDTQYF. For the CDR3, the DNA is TGTGCCAGCAGTTTCTGGACTAGCGGGAAGACAGATACGCAGTATTTT. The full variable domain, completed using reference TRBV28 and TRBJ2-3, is DVKVTQSSRYLVKRTGEKVFLECVQDMDHENMFWYRQDPGLGLRLIYFSYDVKMKEKGDIPEGYSVSREKKERFSLILESASTNQTSMYLCASSFWTSGKTDTQYFGPGTRLTVL.

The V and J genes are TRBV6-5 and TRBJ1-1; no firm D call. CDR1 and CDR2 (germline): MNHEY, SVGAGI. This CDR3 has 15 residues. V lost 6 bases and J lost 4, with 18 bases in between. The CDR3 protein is CASRTTRTSGTEAFF. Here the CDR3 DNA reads TGTGCCAGCAGGACTACTCGGACCTCAGGCACTGAAGCTTTCTTT.

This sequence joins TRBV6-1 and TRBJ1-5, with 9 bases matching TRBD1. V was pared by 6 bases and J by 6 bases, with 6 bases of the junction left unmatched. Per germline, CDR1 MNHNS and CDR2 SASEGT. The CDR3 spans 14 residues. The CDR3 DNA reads TGTGCCAGCAGACCCGGACAGGGGTCTCAGCCCCAGCATTTT. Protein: CASRPGQGSQPQHF.

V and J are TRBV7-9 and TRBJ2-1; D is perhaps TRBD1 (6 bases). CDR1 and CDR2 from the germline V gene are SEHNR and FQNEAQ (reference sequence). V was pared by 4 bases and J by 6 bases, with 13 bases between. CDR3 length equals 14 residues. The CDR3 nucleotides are TGTGCCAGCAGCTCCTCAGGGGTGATCAATGAGCAGTTCTTC. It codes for CASSSSGVINEQFF.

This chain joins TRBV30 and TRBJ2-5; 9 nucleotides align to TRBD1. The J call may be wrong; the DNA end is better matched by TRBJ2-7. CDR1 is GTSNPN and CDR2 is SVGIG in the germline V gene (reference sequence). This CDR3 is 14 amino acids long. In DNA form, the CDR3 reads TGTGCCTGGAGGGGGACAGGGAGCTCCTACGAGCAGTACTTC. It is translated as CAWRGTGSSYEQYF.

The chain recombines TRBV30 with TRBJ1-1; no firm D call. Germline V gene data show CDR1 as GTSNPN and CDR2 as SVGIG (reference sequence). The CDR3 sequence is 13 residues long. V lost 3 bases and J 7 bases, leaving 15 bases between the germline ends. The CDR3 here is CAWRNSRGSEAFF. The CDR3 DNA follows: TGTGCCTGGAGGAATTCGCGGGGTAGTGAAGCTTTCTTT.

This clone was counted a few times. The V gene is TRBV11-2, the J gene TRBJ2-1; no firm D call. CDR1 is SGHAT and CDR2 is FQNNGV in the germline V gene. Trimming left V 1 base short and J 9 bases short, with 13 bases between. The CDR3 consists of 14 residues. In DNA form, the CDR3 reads TGTGCCAGCAGCTTAGGTCGGCGGAGTGGTGAGCAGTTCTTC. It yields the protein CASSLGRRSGEQFF.

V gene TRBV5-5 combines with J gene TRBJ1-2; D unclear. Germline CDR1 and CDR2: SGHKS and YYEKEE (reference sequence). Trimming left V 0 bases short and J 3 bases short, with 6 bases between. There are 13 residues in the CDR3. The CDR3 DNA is TGTGCCAGCAGCTTGGCTGGAGACTATGGCTACACCTTC. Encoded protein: CASSLAGDYGYTF. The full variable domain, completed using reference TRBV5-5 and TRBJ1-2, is DAGVTQSPTHLIKTRGQQVTLRCSPISGHKSVSWYQQVLGQGPQFIFQYYEKEERGRGNFPDRFSARQFPNYSSELNVNALLLGDSALYLCASSLAGDYGYTFGSGTRLTVV.

For the CDR3, the DNA is TGTGCCAGCAGCGTTGGCTGGCCCCCCGATACGCAGTATTTT. Translating gives CASSVGWPPDTQYF. This chain connects TRBV9 to TRBJ2-3; the D is unclear. The CDR3 has 14 residues. Looked up from germline, CDR1 is SGDLS and CDR2 is YYNGEE. The germline V and J ends were trimmed by 2 bases and 6 bases, with 13 bases remaining between them.

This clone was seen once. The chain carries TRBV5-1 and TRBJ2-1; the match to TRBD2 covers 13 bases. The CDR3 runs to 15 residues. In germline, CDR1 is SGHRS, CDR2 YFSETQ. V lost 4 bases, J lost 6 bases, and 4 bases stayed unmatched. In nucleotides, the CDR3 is TGCGCCAGCAGCCTTCGGACTAGCGGGGGCAATGAGCAGTTCTTC. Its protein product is CASSLRTSGGNEQFF.

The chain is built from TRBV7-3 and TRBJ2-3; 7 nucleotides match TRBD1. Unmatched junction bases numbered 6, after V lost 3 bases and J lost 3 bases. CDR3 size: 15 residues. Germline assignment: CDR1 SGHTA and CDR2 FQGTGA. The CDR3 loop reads CASSFRQGRTDTQYF. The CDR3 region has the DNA TGTGCCAGCAGCTTTCGACAGGGAAGAACAGATACGCAGTATTTT. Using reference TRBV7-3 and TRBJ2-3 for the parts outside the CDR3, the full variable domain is GAGVSQTPSNKVTEKGKYVELRCDPISGHTALYWYRQSLGQGPEFLIYFQGTGAADDSGLPNDRFFAVRPEGSVSTLKIQRTERGDSAVYLCASSFRQGRTDTQYFGPGTRLTVL.

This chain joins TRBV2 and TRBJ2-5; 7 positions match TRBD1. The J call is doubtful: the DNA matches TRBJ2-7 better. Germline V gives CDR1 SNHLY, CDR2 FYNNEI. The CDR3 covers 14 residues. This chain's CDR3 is CASSEQGEGYEQYF. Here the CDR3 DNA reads TGTGCCAGCAGTGAGCAGGGGGAAGGCTACGAGCAGTACTTC.

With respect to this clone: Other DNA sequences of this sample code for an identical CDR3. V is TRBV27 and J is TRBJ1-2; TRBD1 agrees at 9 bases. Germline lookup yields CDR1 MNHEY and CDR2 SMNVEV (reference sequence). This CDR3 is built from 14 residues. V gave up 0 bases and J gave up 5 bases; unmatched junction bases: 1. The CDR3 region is CASSLSGQGYGYTF. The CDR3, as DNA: TGTGCCAGCAGTTTATCGGGACAGGGTTATGGCTACACCTTC.